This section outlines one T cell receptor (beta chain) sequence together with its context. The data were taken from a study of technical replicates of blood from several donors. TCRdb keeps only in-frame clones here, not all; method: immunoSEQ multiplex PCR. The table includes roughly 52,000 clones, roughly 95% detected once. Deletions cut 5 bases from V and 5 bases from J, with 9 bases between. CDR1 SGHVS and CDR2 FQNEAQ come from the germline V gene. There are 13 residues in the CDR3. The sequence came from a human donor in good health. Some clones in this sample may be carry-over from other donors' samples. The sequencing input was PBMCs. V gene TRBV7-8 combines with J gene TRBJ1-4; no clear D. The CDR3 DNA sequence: TGTGCCAGCAGCCTCTTACTGAATGAAAAACTGTTTTTT. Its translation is CASSLLLNEKLFF.